This passage covers 30 T cell receptor beta chains from one sample sequenced in a study of blood T cell repertoires in COVID-19. Profiling relied on immunoSEQ multiplex PCR, and the TCRdb table lists in-frame clones only, not all of them. The sample has just over 250,000 clones, 75% to 90% seen once. Sequencing input: peripheral blood. These receptors were taken from a woman between 65 and 79 years old with COVID-19, enrolled during active disease.

The V call is TRBV28, the J call TRBJ2-1; maybe TRBD2 (6 bases). Germline V CDR1 and CDR2: MDHEN, SYDVKM. The CDR3 is made up of 15 amino acids. V lost 4 bases and J 9 bases, leaving 19 bases between the germline ends. CDR3 in amino acids: CASSSGGASESEQFF. For the CDR3, the DNA is TGTGCCAGCAGTTCAGGAGGGGCTAGCGAGTCTGAGCAGTTCTTC.

The chain has TRBV5-8 and TRBJ2-3; 7 bases map to TRBD1. Germline values: CDR1 SGHTS, CDR2 YDEGEE. The CDR3 length is 17 residues. The V and J ends lost 4 bases and 1 base, in that order; junction bases with no gene match: 12. CDR3 nucleotide sequence: TGTGCCAGCAGCGGAGGACGACAGGGACGGGGCACAGATACGCAGTATTTT. Its translation is CASSGGRQGRGTDTQYF. Based on the CDR3 plus reference TRBV5-8 and TRBJ2-3, the full variable domain is EAGVTQSPTHLIKTRGQQATLRCSPISGHTSVYWYQQALGLGLQFLLWYDEGEERNRGNFPPRFSGRQFPNYSSELNVNALELEDSALYLCASSGGRQGRGTDTQYFGPGTRLTVL.

The gene calls are TRBV5-1 and TRBJ2-2, with 9 bases fitting TRBD1. Germline V lookup: CDR1 SGHRS, CDR2 YFSETQ. V was pared by 3 bases and J by 9 bases, with 3 bases of the junction left unmatched. The CDR3 is 13 residues long. CDR3 region: CASSSTGGRELFF. CDR3 DNA sequence: TGCGCCAGCAGCTCAACAGGGGGCCGGGAGCTGTTTTTT. The variable domain in full, completed from reference TRBV5-1 and TRBJ2-2, reads KAGVTQTPRYLIKTRGQQVTLSCSPISGHRSVSWYQQTPGQGLQFLFEYFSETQRNKGNFPGRFSGRQFSNSRSEMNVSTLELGDSALYLCASSSTGGRELFFGEGSRLTVL.

The J gene is TRBJ1-1, the V gene TRBV5-1; maybe TRBD1 (6 bases). Per the germline V gene, CDR1 is SGHRS and CDR2 is YFSETQ. V gave up 4 bases and J gave up 8 bases, with 12 bases separating them. The CDR3 covers 12 residues. DNA for the CDR3: TGCGCCAGCAGCCCGGAGACAGGAGAAGCTTTCTTT. This gives the protein CASSPETGEAFF.

CDR3 DNA: TGTGCCAGCTCACTGGGGGAGGACTATGGCTACACCTTC. It codes for CASSLGEDYGYTF. This chain joins TRBV18 and TRBJ1-2; D possibly corresponds to TRBD1 (5 bases). In germline, CDR1 is KGHSH, CDR2 LQKENI. This CDR3 is 13 amino acids long. V lost 4 bases, J lost 3 bases, and 9 bases lay in between.

V gene TRBV3-1 (or the pseudogene TRBV3-2) combines with J gene TRBJ2-1, with D unclear. V was trimmed by 1 base and J by 0 bases, leaving 4 bases between them. The CDR3 extends over 14 amino acids. CDR1 is LGHDT and CDR2 is YNNKEL in the germline V gene (reference sequence). DNA for the CDR3: TGTGCCAGCAGCCAAGGCGGCTCCTACAATGAGCAGTTCTTC. The encoded protein is CASSQGGSYNEQFF.

This chain connects TRBV5-1 to TRBJ2-5, with 8 bases lining up with TRBD1. The CDR3 contains 16 residues. V was clipped by 2 bases and J by 0 bases; unmatched bases: 6. Germline V gene lookup returns CDR1 SGHRS and CDR2 YFSETQ. CDR3 nucleotides: TGCGCCAGCAGCTTTTTTCCGGACAGGGACCAAGAGACCCAGTACTTC. Translation: CASSFFPDRDQETQYF.

In its sample, this clone was seen once. The chain employs TRBV13 and TRBJ2-1, with 10 bases lining up with TRBD2. J lost 8 bases, V lost 3 bases, and 7 bases had no gene match. From germline, CDR1 is PRHDT and CDR2 FYEKMQ (reference sequence). The CDR3 loop spans 15 amino acids. The CDR3 here is CASSFLQAGGHEQFF. The CDR3 DNA is TGTGCCAGCAGCTTTTTACAAGCGGGAGGGCATGAGCAGTTCTTC.

V gene TRBV27 combines with J gene TRBJ2-7; D is unresolved. CDR3 length: 13 amino acids. The V gene's germline CDR1 is MNHEY and CDR2 SMNVEV (reference sequence). V lost 6 bases, J lost 3 bases, and 12 bases lay in between. CDR3 DNA: TGTGCCAGCAGCATCGCCGACAACTACGAGCAGTACTTC. It codes for CASSIADNYEQYF.

As regards this clone: Compared with germline, one end of the junction differs, possibly owing to a read error. The gene calls are TRBV14 and TRBJ2-3, with 7 bases fitting TRBD2. Germline assignment: CDR1 SGHDN and CDR2 FVKESK. The CDR3 has 11 residues. The CDR3 loop reads CASSQATSLSF. The CDR3 coding sequence is TGTGCCAGCAGCCAAGCGACTAGCCTTAGTTTT. The entire variable domain, with the rest obtained from reference TRBV14 and TRBJ2-3, is as follows: EAGVTQFPSHSVIEKGQTVTLRCDPISGHDNLYWYRRVMGKEIKFLLHFVKESKQDESGMPNNRFLAERTGGTYSTLKVQPAELEDSGVYFCASSQATSLSFGPGTRLTVL.

The table lists this clone with a count of one. The J gene is TRBJ2-2, the V gene TRBV18, with 7 bases aligning to TRBD1. This CDR3 region has 13 residues. CDR1 and CDR2 from the germline V gene are KGHSH and LQKENI. V gave up 9 bases and J gave up 6 bases; unmatched junction bases: 7. The CDR3 DNA reads as TGTGCCAGTAACAGGGGAAGCGCCGGGGAGCTGTTTTTT. Translated, it gives CASNRGSAGELFF.

V is TRBV7-6 and J is TRBJ2-1; TRBD2 matches at 8 bases. The CDR3 covers 16 residues. The J segment lost 0 bases and the V segment lost 1 base, leaving 2 bases of the junction unmatched. In germline, CDR1 is SGHVS, CDR2 FNYEAQ. CDR3 DNA: TGTGCCAGCAGCTTAGTGGGGACTAGCTCCTACAATGAGCAGTTCTTC. Its translation is CASSLVGTSSYNEQFF.

The chain carries TRBV7-2 and TRBJ2-3; D may be TRBD1 (5 bases). From germline, CDR1 is SGHTA and CDR2 FQGNSA. CDR3 size: 15 residues. Trimming left V 5 bases short and J 0 bases short, with 12 bases between. The CDR3 coding sequence is TGTGCCAGCAGCCCCACAGGTGCTAGCACAGATACGCAGTATTTT. Encoded protein: CASSPTGASTDTQYF.

The V call is TRBV7-8, the J call TRBJ2-3; TRBD2 matches 7 bases. Unmatched junction bases numbered 10, after V lost 5 bases and J lost 2 bases. Germline values: CDR1 SGHVS, CDR2 FQNEAQ. CDR3 size: 16 residues. The DNA for the CDR3 is TGTGCCAGCAGCCCGAGCTTGCTAGCGGCCACAGATACGCAGTATTTT. Residues: CASSPSLLAATDTQYF.

The CDR3 region has the DNA TGTGCCAGCAGCGTGGGACAGGGAGCTGGCGAGCAGTACTTC. Translating gives CASSVGQGAGEQYF. This chain links TRBV9 with TRBJ2-7; 9 nucleotides align to TRBD1. The CDR3 runs to 14 residues. The germline gives CDR1 SGDLS, CDR2 YYNGEE. The V gene end was trimmed by 2 bases and the J gene end by 6 bases; junction bases not matched to a gene: 6. The variable domain in full, with the rest retrieved from reference TRBV9 and TRBJ2-7, is DSGVTQTPKHLITATGQRVTLRCSPRSGDLSVYWYQQSLDQGLQFLIQYYNGEERAKGNILERFSAQQFPDLHSELNLSSLELGDSALYFCASSVGQGAGEQYFGPGTRLTVT.

In its sample, this clone was seen once. The chain joins TRBV4-2 to TRBJ1-6; TRBD1 matches at 7 bases. The CDR3 covers 17 residues. Per germline, CDR1 LGHNA and CDR2 YNFKEQ. V dropped 3 bases and J dropped 0; count of bases not matched to a gene: 5. CDR3 coding DNA: TGTGCCAGCAGCCAGGAGACAGGGCCCTCCTATAATTCACCCCTCCACTTT. Translating gives CASSQETGPSYNSPLHF.

The rearrangement uses TRBV7-2 and TRBJ2-7, with 12 bases identical to TRBD1. The CDR3 is 14 residues long. CDR1 and CDR2 (germline): SGHTA, FQGNSA. V shed 5 bases, J shed 5 bases, and the junction held 4 bases outside the gene matches. The CDR3 reads CASSQGQGAHEQYF. The CDR3, as DNA: TGTGCCAGCAGCCAGGGACAGGGGGCCCACGAGCAGTACTTC.

This chain connects TRBV11-2 to TRBJ2-3; 8 nucleotides agree with TRBD2. CDR1 is SGHAT, CDR2 FQNNGV, per germline. CDR3 length: 15 amino acids. V lost 5 bases to trimming and J lost 2 bases; unmatched junction nucleotides: 6. CDR3 in amino acids: CASSITSGYTDTQYF. The DNA for the CDR3 is TGTGCCAGCAGCATCACTAGCGGCTACACAGATACGCAGTATTTT.

The genes are TRBV11-2 and TRBJ2-7; 7 nucleotides agree with TRBD2. V shed 2 bases and J 0 bases; nucleotides not matched to a gene: 4. Germline V gene sequence: CDR1 SGHAT, CDR2 FQNNGV. The CDR3 runs 15 residues. As DNA, the CDR3 is TGTGCCAGCAGCTTACGTGGCGGGAGCTCCTACGAGCAGTACTTC. It yields the protein CASSLRGGSSYEQYF.

This chain joins TRBV6-6 and TRBJ1-3; D is perhaps TRBD1 (5 bases). Trimming took off 3 bases at V and 2 bases at J, with 11 bases between the two ends. This CDR3 spans 15 amino acids. Germline CDR1 reads MNHNY; CDR2 reads SVGAGI (reference sequence). This CDR3 reads CASSYTWGAGNTIYF. The CDR3 DNA sequence: TGTGCCAGCAGTTATACTTGGGGGGCTGGAAACACCATATATTTT.

This chain joins TRBV24-1 and TRBJ2-3; perhaps TRBD2 as D (6 bases). The germline V and J ends were trimmed by 7 bases and 2 bases, with 15 bases remaining between them. The CDR3 contains 15 residues. CDR1 KGHDR and CDR2 SFDVKD come from the germline V gene. The chain's CDR3 is CATSPGGPLTDTQYF. CDR3 DNA sequence: TGTGCCACCAGCCCCGGGGGACCCCTCACAGATACGCAGTATTTT.

This clone occurred once. This chain joins TRBV10-3 and TRBJ2-5, with D possibly matching TRBD2 (5 bases). CDR3 length: 15 residues. Germline lookup yields CDR1 ENHRY and CDR2 SYGVKD. Trimming stripped 0 bases from V and 1 base from J, with 9 bases between. The DNA for the CDR3 is TGTGCCATCAGTGAGTCGAGGGTAAGCCAAGAGACCCAGTACTTC. Amino acid sequence: CAISESRVSQETQYF.

There are a few counts of this clone. The chain employs TRBV11-1 and TRBJ1-2; D is unclear. Germline loops: CDR1 SGHAT, CDR2 FQDESV (reference sequence). There are 15 residues in the CDR3. V dropped 1 base and J dropped 2 bases, with 11 bases sitting between them. CDR3 DNA: TGTGCCAGCAGCTTAGGCTCAGGAGGGAACTATGGCTACACCTTC. Residues: CASSLGSGGNYGYTF.

V and J are TRBV6-2 or TRBV6-3 and TRBJ1-2; the D gene is possibly TRBD1 (6 bases). Per the germline V gene, CDR1 is MNHEY and CDR2 is SVGEGT. V shed 2 bases and J shed 2 bases, with 12 bases lying between them. The CDR3 is made up of 15 amino acids. The CDR3 reads CASSYLGQKNYGYTF. CDR3 sequence (DNA): TGTGCCAGCAGTTACCTCGGACAGAAAAACTATGGCTACACCTTC.

The V call is TRBV18, the J call TRBJ2-3; D not certain. The CDR3 has 13 residues. Trimming removed 3 bases from V and 2 bases from J, with 6 bases in between. Germline CDR1 is KGHSH and CDR2 is LQKENI. The CDR3 DNA follows: TGTGCCAGCTCACCCAGTGTCACAGATACGCAGTATTTT. It is translated as CASSPSVTDTQYF.

This clone was picked up one time. The rearrangement joins TRBV6-6 to TRBJ2-1; TRBD1 agrees at 7 bases. The CDR3 is 15 residues long. CDR1 is MNHNY and CDR2 is SVGAGI in the germline V gene (reference sequence). J gave up 5 bases and V 4 bases, and 8 bases lay outside the gene matches. The CDR3 region has the DNA TGTGCCAGCAGTTTCAGGGGGAGTCCCCACAATGAGCAGTTCTTC. Its protein is CASSFRGSPHNEQFF.

The chain is built from TRBV4-2 and TRBJ2-5, with TRBD2 matching over 10 bases. V dropped 4 bases and J dropped 5; count of bases not matched to a gene: 7. The CDR3 spans 15 residues. The germline V gene has CDR1 LGHNA and CDR2 YNFKEQ. The CDR3 DNA reads as TGTGCCAGCAGCCGCCAGCGGGAGGGCCTGGAGACCCAGTACTTC. This sequence encodes CASSRQREGLETQYF.

This chain joins TRBV28 and TRBJ1-1; TRBD1 matches at 7 bases. The CDR3 contains 15 residues. The germline CDR1 and CDR2 sequences are MDHEN and SYDVKM. Unmatched junction bases numbered 12, after V lost 6 bases and J lost 5 bases. CDR3 in DNA: TGTGCCAGCAGATCAGGGGGTTACTCTCGAACTGAAGCTTTCTTT. It codes for CASRSGGYSRTEAFF.

This clone was observed a handful of times. The chain carries TRBV3-1 (or the pseudogene TRBV3-2) and TRBJ2-5; weak D call: TRBD1 (6 bases). Per the germline V gene, CDR1 is LGHDT and CDR2 is YNNKEL (reference sequence). V lost 5 bases to trimming and J lost 2 bases, with 12 bases between them. The CDR3 spans 14 residues. The CDR3 spells CASSIRTAQETQYF. CDR3 nucleotide sequence: TGTGCCAGCAGCATACGGACAGCGCAAGAGACCCAGTACTTC.

This rearrangement joins TRBV5-6 to TRBJ2-7; TRBD2 agrees at 10 bases. In germline, CDR1 is SGHDT, CDR2 YYEEEE. With 4 bases clipped from V and 2 bases from J, the junction kept 9 bases outside the gene matches. There are 16 residues in the CDR3. CDR3 loop: CASSPGLAVPPYEQYF. CDR3 nucleotide sequence: TGTGCCAGCAGCCCCGGACTAGCGGTCCCACCCTACGAGCAGTACTTC.